Given below is one T cell receptor (beta chain) in context. Its antigen has not been determined. Within one base of it there is no much larger clone, and no base qualities were kept. The data stem from a study of radiation and T cells in renal cell carcinoma (TCRdb year 2020). For the wider study: In total, approximately 55 samples, comprising roughly 25 tumors and around 27 peripheral blood samples, were subjected to TCR beta sequencing. A total of 4,016,671 unique CDR3 nucleotide sequences, encoding 2.5 million to 3 million unique CDR3 amino acid sequences, were found across all 50 or so samples. The final blood draw was performed at 4 weeks after radiation, at the same time as nephrectomy. Here is what the overall study found, with its caveats: Because no pretreatment tumor biopsies were available, whether clonotypes were present in the tumor at baseline could not be determined. An increase in top tumor clonotypes in blood was observed from baseline to 2 weeks post-radiation, followed by contraction by 4 weeks, which was taken to suggest transient expansion of tumor-resident clones. Dynamics of the blood repertoire were not tracked past 4 weeks after treatment. With a single-armed trial design, the study had no way to address how radiation dose or scheduling affects the TCR repertoire.

Following the manufacturer's recommendations, the immunoSEQ kit was used to generate TCR beta libraries from genomic DNA. To prepare libraries, a first multiplex PCR with proprietary primers was run, followed by a second PCR that added unique barcodes, and a bead cleanup was done after each round. Each sample batch included a kit-provided positive control reaction and a negative control reaction. The final libraries underwent checking on an Agilent 4200 TapeStation D1000 ScreenTape, volumetric pooling, and quantification by qPCR. Sequencing was performed on an Illumina NextSeq500 with a MidOutput 150-cycle cartridge, and 156 Read1 and 15 Index1 cycles were run with kit custom primers. The pooled library was loaded at approximately 1 pM with an approximately 21% PhiX control spike-in. On the authors' methods: The vendor-processed data were analyzed in R, and a clonotype was defined as all T cells that share the same CDR3 nucleotide sequence. In the clone abundance analyses, frequencies were normalized to the 10,000 most abundant clones in each sample. Public T cell clones, averaging fewer than five per sample, were removed before analysis. An abundance difference of at least 32-fold between compartments was the criterion for calling clonotypes tumor-enriched or baseline blood-enriched. A beta-binomial differential abundance model was used to identify clonotypes that were expanded or contracted between blood time points. Similarity between tumor and blood repertoires was quantified using the Baroni-Urbani and Buser coefficient, and groups were compared with two-tailed Wilcoxon tests in R. In its TCRdb copy, this immuneACCESS table keeps in-frame sequences only and misses some clones. Where compared with another copy, unresolved V genes explain less than half of these, and the others have no known cause. For V, J and clone size, that table is used; D and trimming come from the DNA. This sample gives 150,000 to 200,000 clones in total; about 87% of them show up just once. Around 11% of the sample rests with the top ten.

The germline V gene specifies MNHNS as CDR1 and SASEGT as CDR2. V and J are trimmed by 3 bases and 9 bases, and the gene matches miss 6 bases of the junction. From the cysteine through the phenylalanine, the CDR3 covers 14 amino acids. Only the CDR3 DNA is retained, 42 bases long and in frame from the first base. The label giving this sample's time point can be read as: blood 4 weeks post-SBRT, at nephrectomy. This specimen's treatment or condition label, per the study, means: 15 Gy SBRT to primary tumor, nephrectomy 4 weeks later. Samples were obtained from a clinical trial, in which 15 Gy stereotactic body radiation therapy was delivered to primary renal cell carcinomas and nephrectomy was performed 4 weeks later. Serial peripheral blood from radiation-treated patients was sampled at baseline, 2 weeks and 4 weeks after SBRT to track tumor-enriched clonotypes. Every patient had renal cell carcinoma of clear cell pathology. Genomic DNA for TCR sequencing was prepared using the QIAamp DNA Blood Mini Kit (Qiagen). The analyses included just those samples that passed every quality control check.

This receptor was obtained from a woman aged 45-65 years with renal cell carcinoma. The chain was built from TRBV6-1 and TRBJ2-5, and TRBD2 aligns with 11 junction nucleotides. Sequences were derived from blood, sampled from a patient whose treatment included radiotherapy and nephrectomy. The sequenced DNA: TGTGCCAGCAGTGATGTAGCGGGGGGGGAAGCCCAGTACTTC. It codes for CASSDVAGGEAQYF.